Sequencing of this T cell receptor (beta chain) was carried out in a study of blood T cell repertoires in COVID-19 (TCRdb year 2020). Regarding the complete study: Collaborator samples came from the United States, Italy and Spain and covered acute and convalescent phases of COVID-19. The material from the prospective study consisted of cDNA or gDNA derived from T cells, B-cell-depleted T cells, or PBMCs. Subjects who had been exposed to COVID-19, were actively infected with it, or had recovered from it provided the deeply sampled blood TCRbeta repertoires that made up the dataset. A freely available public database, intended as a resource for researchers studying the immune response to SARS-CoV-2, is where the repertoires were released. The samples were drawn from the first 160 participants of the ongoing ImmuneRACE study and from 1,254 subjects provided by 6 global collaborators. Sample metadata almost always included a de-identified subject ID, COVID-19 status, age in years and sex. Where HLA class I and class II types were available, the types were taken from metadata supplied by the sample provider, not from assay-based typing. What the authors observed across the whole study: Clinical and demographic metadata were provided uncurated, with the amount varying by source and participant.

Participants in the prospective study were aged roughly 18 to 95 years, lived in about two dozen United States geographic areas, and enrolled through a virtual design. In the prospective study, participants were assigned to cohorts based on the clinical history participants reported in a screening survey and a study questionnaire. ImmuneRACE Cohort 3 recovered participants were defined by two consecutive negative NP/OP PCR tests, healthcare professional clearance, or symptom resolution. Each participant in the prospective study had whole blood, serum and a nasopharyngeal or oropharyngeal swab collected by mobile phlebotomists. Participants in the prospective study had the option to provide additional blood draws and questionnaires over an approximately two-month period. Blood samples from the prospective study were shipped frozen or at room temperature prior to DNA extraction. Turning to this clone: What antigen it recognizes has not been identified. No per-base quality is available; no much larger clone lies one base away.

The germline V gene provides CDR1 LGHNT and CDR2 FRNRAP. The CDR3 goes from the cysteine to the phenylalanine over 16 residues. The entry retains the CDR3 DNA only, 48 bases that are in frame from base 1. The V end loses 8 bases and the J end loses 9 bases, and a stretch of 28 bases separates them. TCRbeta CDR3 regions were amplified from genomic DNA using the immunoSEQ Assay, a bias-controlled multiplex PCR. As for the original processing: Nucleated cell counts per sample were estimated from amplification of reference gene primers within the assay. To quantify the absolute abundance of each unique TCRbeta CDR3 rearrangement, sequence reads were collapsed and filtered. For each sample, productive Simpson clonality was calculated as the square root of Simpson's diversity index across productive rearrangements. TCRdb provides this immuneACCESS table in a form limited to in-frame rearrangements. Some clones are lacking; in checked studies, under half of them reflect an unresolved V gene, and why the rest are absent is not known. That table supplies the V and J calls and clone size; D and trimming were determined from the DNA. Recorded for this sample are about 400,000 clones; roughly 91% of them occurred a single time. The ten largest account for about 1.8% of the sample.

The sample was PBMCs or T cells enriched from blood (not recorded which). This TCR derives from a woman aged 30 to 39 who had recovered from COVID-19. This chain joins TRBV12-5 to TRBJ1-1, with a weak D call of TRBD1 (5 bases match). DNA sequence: TGTGCTAGTAGTGACCGGCAGGGCTGGGGTGGAGACAAAGCTTTCTTT. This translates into CASSDRQGWGGDKAFF.